In this sample, the clone carrying this TCR beta chain turned up a few times. Researchers made TCR beta libraries by using iRepertoire HTBI primers and running Arm-PCR on CDR3 regions. TCRdb ran MiXCR on the multiplex PCR reads and lists one entry per CDR3 protein. In the table there are some 490,000 distinct CDR3 sequences, around 11% of which are singletons. The data belong to a study of regulatory T cells in long-lasting Graves disease. Time point in this sample: newly diagnosed GD, antithyroid drugs for less than 3 months. RNA isolated from PBMCs was used to make the TCR library. Germline V gives CDR1 SGHTA, CDR2 FQGNSA. The CDR3 runs to 16 residues. V lost 0 bases to trimming and J lost 0 bases, with 9 bases between them. The data also belong to a second study, concerning T cells in Graves' hyperthyroidism and ophthalmopathy. According to that study: The primer set for the first-round RT-PCR of the TCR CDR3 was HTBI.

The chain has TRBV7-2 and TRBJ2-1; D not resolved. The starting material was peripheral blood mononuclear cells (PBMCs), obtained at new diagnosis, from a patient treated with antithyroid drugs. The source of this sequence is a woman in her 30s with Graves disease. This CDR3 is CASSLAYTSSYNEQFF. In DNA form, the CDR3 reads TGTGCCAGCAGCTTAGCTTACACGAGCTCCTACAATGAGCAGTTCTTC.